This T cell receptor beta chain emerged from a study of regulatory T cells in long-lasting Graves disease. This clonotype was seen at least ten times. Described time point: newly diagnosed GD, antithyroid drugs for less than 3 months. RNA extracted from PBMCs served as the sequencing template. Construction of the TCR beta libraries employed iRepertoire HTBI primers in conjunction with Arm-PCR of CDR3 regions. TCRdb passed the multiplex PCR reads through MiXCR, listing each CDR3 protein once. Of roughly 380,000 distinct CDR3 sequences listed, 15% to 17% are singletons. The sample consisted of peripheral blood mononuclear cells (PBMCs), taken at new diagnosis, from a patient treated with antithyroid drugs. The TCR sequence derives from a female donor with Graves disease.

CDR3 nucleotides: TGTGCCAGCAGCCAACCGACAGGGACCTTTCAAGAGACCCAGTACTTC. It is translated as CASSQPTGTFQETQYF. V gene TRBV5-6 combines with J gene TRBJ2-5; 7 bases map to TRBD1. This CDR3 contains 16 residues. V shed 4 bases and J 2 bases; nucleotides not matched to a gene: 11. Germline V gives CDR1 SGHDT, CDR2 YYEEEE.